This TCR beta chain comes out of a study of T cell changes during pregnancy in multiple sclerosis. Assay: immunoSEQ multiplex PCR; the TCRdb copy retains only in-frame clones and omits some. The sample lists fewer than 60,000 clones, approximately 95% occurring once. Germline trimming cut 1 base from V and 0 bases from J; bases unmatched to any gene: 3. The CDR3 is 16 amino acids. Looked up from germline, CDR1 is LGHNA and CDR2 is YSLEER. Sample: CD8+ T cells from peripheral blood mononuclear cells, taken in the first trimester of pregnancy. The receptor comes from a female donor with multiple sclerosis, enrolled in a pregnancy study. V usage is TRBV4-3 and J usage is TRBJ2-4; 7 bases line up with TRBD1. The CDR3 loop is CASSQAGTAAKNIQYF. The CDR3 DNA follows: TGCGCCAGCAGCCAAGCTGGGACAGCAGCCAAAAACATTCAGTACTTC.